These 24 T cell receptor beta chains were sequenced from one sample in a study of shared clonotypes between healthy human individuals. CD45RO-negative cells were positively selected for CCR7, leaving out terminally differentiated effector memory CD45RA+ cells. Generated by immunoSEQ multiplex PCR, the TCRdb table keeps only in-frame clones and is missing some. The table has 750,000 to 1,000,000 clones, over 90% seen once. The sequenced material came from naive CD8+ T cells sorted from blood. The receptors stem from a man aged 25-40 years in good health.

The chain is built from TRBV5-1 and TRBJ2-1; no clear D gene. V was pared by 4 bases and J by 7 bases, with 6 bases between. The CDR3 runs to 11 residues. CDR1 SGHRS and CDR2 YFSETQ come from the germline V gene. DNA of the CDR3: TGCGCCAGCAGCATGGGGAATGAGCAGTTCTTC. This gives the protein CASSMGNEQFF.

This chain connects TRBV5-4 to TRBJ1-1; unclear D gene. Germline CDR1 is SGHNT and CDR2 is YYREEE (reference sequence). This CDR3 has 12 amino acids. The germline V and J ends were trimmed by 4 bases and 7 bases, with 11 bases remaining between them. In nucleotides, the CDR3 is TGTGCCAGCAGCCCCATTGGGGATGAAGCTTTCTTT. Its protein product is CASSPIGDEAFF.

The chain uses TRBV29-1 and TRBJ2-3; a possible D gene is TRBD2 (6 bases). Between the trimmed V and J ends, which lost 1 base and 2 bases, there was a span of 13 bases. In germline, CDR1 is SQVTM, CDR2 ANQGSEA. This CDR3 comprises 15 residues. The CDR3 reads CSVEGLGLFTDTQYF. The CDR3 DNA reads TGCAGCGTTGAAGGACTAGGGTTATTCACAGATACGCAGTATTTT.

Notes on this clone: Compared with germline, one end of the junction differs, possibly owing to a read error. The chain links TRBV11-3 to TRBJ2-3; D not certain. Germline lookup yields CDR1 SGHNT and CDR2 YENEEA. The CDR3 is 12 residues long. This chain's CDR3 is CASSSRADTQYF. CDR3 sequence (DNA): TGTGCCAGTAGCTCCCGGGCTGATACGCAGTATTTT. Based on the CDR3 plus reference TRBV11-3 and TRBJ2-3, the full variable domain is EAGVVQSPRYKIIEKKQPVAFWCNPISGHNTLYWYLQNLGQGPELLIRYENEEAVDDSQLPKDRFSAERLKGVDSTLKIQPAELGDSAVYLCASSSRADTQYFGPGTRLTVL.

The CDR3, as DNA: TGTGCCAGCAGTGAATTTACAGGGGAAGGAAACACCATATATTTT. This encodes CASSEFTGEGNTIYF. The chain uses TRBV2 and TRBJ1-3, with 7 bases that match TRBD1. From germline, CDR1 is SNHLY and CDR2 FYNNEI. The CDR3 length is 15 residues. J lost 4 bases, V lost 2 bases, and 5 bases had no gene match.

To note about this clone: This sample also contains other DNA sequences that code for the same CDR3. The V and J genes are TRBV7-9 and TRBJ1-1, with a possible D match to TRBD1 (6 bases). Trimming took off 5 bases at V and 6 bases at J, with 13 bases between the two ends. Germline V gene sequence: CDR1 SEHNR, CDR2 FQNEAQ (reference sequence). The CDR3 has 13 residues. DNA for the CDR3: TGTGCCAGCAGCAGCAGACAGGTACCTGAAGCTTTCTTT. It translates to CASSSRQVPEAFF.

The genes are TRBV4-3 and TRBJ2-7; TRBD1 might be the D (5 bases). Germline values: CDR1 LGHNA, CDR2 YSLEER. The V and J ends lost 0 bases and 1 base respectively, with 7 bases between them. The CDR3 totals 14 residues. CDR3 loop: CASSQERQSYEQYF. For the CDR3, the DNA is TGCGCCAGCAGCCAAGAGAGACAGTCCTACGAGCAGTACTTC.

The rearrangement uses TRBV5-1 and TRBJ1-1, with no clear D. The length of the CDR3 is 13 residues. Germline V CDR1 and CDR2: SGHRS, YFSETQ. V lost 3 bases and J lost 4, with 10 bases in between. CDR3 in amino acids: CASSSRGFTEAFF. DNA of the CDR3: TGCGCCAGCAGCTCCCGCGGATTCACTGAAGCTTTCTTT.

The genes are TRBV6-5 and TRBJ2-7; D is ambiguous. The CDR3 is 11 amino acids. The germline CDR1 and CDR2 sequences are MNHEY and SVGAGI. V dropped 10 bases and J dropped 5 bases, with 12 bases sitting between them. CDR3 coding DNA: TGTGCCACATCCAGGCACGACGAGCAGTACTTC. Protein product: CATSRHDEQYF.

This chain links TRBV5-5 with TRBJ1-3; D is undetermined. The ends were cut back, 5 bases at V and 7 bases at J, with 22 bases in the middle. The V gene's germline CDR1 is SGHKS and CDR2 YYEKEE (reference sequence). This CDR3 region has 16 residues. Written as DNA, the CDR3 is TGTGCCAGCAGACCTAATGACTGGTCGGTTCGGAACACCATATATTTT. It codes for CASRPNDWSVRNTIYF. The whole variable domain, remainder taken from reference TRBV5-5 and TRBJ1-3, is DAGVTQSPTHLIKTRGQQVTLRCSPISGHKSVSWYQQVLGQGPQFIFQYYEKEERGRGNFPDRFSARQFPNYSSELNVNALLLGDSALYLCASRPNDWSVRNTIYFGEGSWLTVV.

This clone has a handful of counts. The V gene is TRBV28, the J gene TRBJ2-7, with D uncertain. CDR1 is MDHEN and CDR2 is SYDVKM in the germline V gene. Trimming removed 8 bases at V and 3 bases at J, with 8 bases between. The CDR3 has 11 amino acids. CDR3: CASGAYYEQYF. In DNA, the CDR3 is TGTGCCAGCGGAGCGTACTACGAGCAGTACTTC.

The V gene is TRBV29-1, the J gene TRBJ2-4, with 11 positions matching TRBD1. CDR3 length: 17 residues. V was pared by 7 bases and J by 3 bases, with 14 bases of the junction left unmatched. CDR1 and CDR2 from the germline V gene are SQVTM and ANQGSEA. CDR3 nucleotides: TGCAGCGCATCCGGGACAGGGGGGGACAGTGTCAAAAACATTCAGTACTTC. Its translation is CSASGTGGDSVKNIQYF.

The rearrangement links TRBV2 to TRBJ2-3; TRBD1 aligns across 8 bases. Unmatched junction bases numbered 14, after V lost 7 bases and J lost 2 bases. In germline, CDR1 is SNHLY, CDR2 FYNNEI. This CDR3 is 17 amino acids long. CDR3 sequence: CASTPNWRTGLTDTQYF. The CDR3 DNA follows: TGTGCCAGCACCCCAAACTGGAGGACAGGGCTCACAGATACGCAGTATTTT.

The chain has TRBV4-1 and TRBJ1-4; the match to TRBD1 covers 9 bases. Germline values: CDR1 MGHRA, CDR2 YSYEKL. The CDR3 consists of 17 residues. Trimming took 3 bases from V and 7 from J; bases not matched to a gene: 12. The DNA for the CDR3 is TGCGCCAGCAGCCAGCCGCTACAGGGGGCTAGCGGTGAAAAACTGTTTTTT. Amino acids: CASSQPLQGASGEKLFF.

V usage is TRBV7-8 and J usage is TRBJ2-1; D call uncertain. Per the germline V gene, CDR1 is SGHVS and CDR2 is FQNEAQ. The CDR3 extends over 16 amino acids. Trimming removed 1 base at V and 5 bases at J, with 15 bases between. For the CDR3, the DNA is TGTGCCAGCAGCTTAGGCGGCAGTCTATCGAACAATGAGCAGTTCTTC. This gives the protein CASSLGGSLSNNEQFF.

The J gene is TRBJ2-2, the V gene TRBV19, with D hard to call. CDR3 length: 15 amino acids. Germline-derived CDR1 and CDR2 are LNHDA and SQIVND (reference sequence). Trimming left V 2 bases short and J 5 bases short, with 12 bases between. As DNA, the CDR3 is TGTGCCAGTAGTATATCGCGTTGGACGACCGGGGAGCTGTTTTTT. Amino acids: CASSISRWTTGELFF.

V is TRBV7-8 and J is TRBJ2-3; tentatively, D is TRBD2 (5 bases). The germline V gene has CDR1 SGHVS and CDR2 FQNEAQ. V was clipped by 5 bases and J by 0 bases, with 12 bases between them. There are 15 residues in the CDR3. The CDR3 region is CASSPRGSSTDTQYF. DNA of the CDR3: TGTGCCAGCAGCCCACGGGGTTCTAGCACAGATACGCAGTATTTT.

V is TRBV13 and J is TRBJ2-5; 10 bases are shared with TRBD2. The germline V gene encodes CDR1 PRHDT and CDR2 FYEKMQ (reference sequence). The CDR3 is 16 amino acids. The ends lost 1 base at V and 4 bases at J; junction bases unmatched: 6. The CDR3 spells CASSLVASGSRETQYF. As DNA, the CDR3 is TGTGCCAGCAGCTTAGTGGCTAGCGGGAGTAGAGAGACCCAGTACTTC.

This clone was observed a few times. The CDR3, as DNA: TGTGCCAGCAGCCTCGTCCATGAGCAGTTCTTC. Translation gives CASSLVHEQFF. The chain recombines TRBV16 with TRBJ2-1; no reliable D call. CDR1 and CDR2 from the germline V gene are KGHSY and FQNENV. The CDR3 spans 11 residues. V lost 4 bases, J lost 8 bases, and 6 bases lay in between.

For the CDR3, the DNA is TGTGCCAGCAGCTCCGGGACCCCGACGGGCTACGAGCAGTACTTC. The encoded protein is CASSSGTPTGYEQYF. The gene calls are TRBV7-9 and TRBJ2-7; either TRBD1 or TRBD2 may fit D (5 bases each). The germline V gene encodes CDR1 SEHNR and CDR2 FQNEAQ (reference sequence). Trimming took off 4 bases at V and 3 bases at J, with 16 bases between the two ends. The CDR3 contains 15 residues. Full variable domain (missing parts from reference TRBV7-9 and TRBJ2-7): DTGVSQNPRHKITKRGQNVTFRCDPISEHNRLYWYRQTLGQGPEFLTYFQNEAQLEKSRLLSDRFSAERPKGSFSTLEIQRTEQGDSAMYLCASSSGTPTGYEQYFGPGTRLTVT.

The CDR3 DNA reads TGTGCCAGCAGCTTCGAGACAGACGGATACAATGAGCAGTTCTTC. This codes for CASSFETDGYNEQFF. The rearrangement joins TRBV7-9 to TRBJ2-1; a possible D gene is TRBD1 (5 bases). Trimming pared 3 bases from V and 4 bases from J, leaving 13 bases between. Germline-derived CDR1 and CDR2 are SEHNR and FQNEAQ (reference sequence). The length of the CDR3 is 15 residues.

The rearrangement uses TRBV4-1 and TRBJ2-1; D ambiguous. CDR1 MGHRA and CDR2 YSYEKL come from the germline V gene. This CDR3 region has 12 residues. V was pared by 3 bases and J by 6 bases, with 6 bases between. CDR3 in DNA: TGCGCCAGCAGCCAGCAGGTCAATGAGCAGTTCTTC. As protein: CASSQQVNEQFF.

V and J are TRBV29-1 and TRBJ2-5, with D possibly being TRBD1 (5 bases). Deletions cut 5 bases from V and 0 bases from J, with 13 bases between. This CDR3 spans 14 amino acids. Germline CDR1 SQVTM, CDR2 ANQGSEA. Here the CDR3 DNA reads TGCAGCGTTCACCTTTTGGGGCACCAAGAGACCCAGTACTTC. As protein: CSVHLLGHQETQYF.

This clone was observed a few times. The rearrangement joins TRBV27 to TRBJ2-7; perhaps TRBD2 as D (6 bases). V lost 0 bases and J 6 bases, leaving 15 bases between the germline ends. CDR3 size: 15 residues. Looked up from germline, CDR1 is MNHEY and CDR2 is SMNVEV (reference sequence). The CDR3 DNA reads as TGTGCCAGCAGTTTATCCGTTCGACTAGTTGGCGAGCAGTACTTC. Its protein is CASSLSVRLVGEQYF.